These 8 T cell receptor beta chains originate from one sample sequenced in a study of shared clonotypes between healthy human individuals (dated by TCRdb to 2020 to 2021). The library was built by means of the immunoSEQ multiplex PCR assay. What TCRdb holds here is the immuneACCESS table cut down to in-frame rearrangements. Part of the clones is not present; checked against another copy, under half of the missing clones reflect an unresolved V gene, and the others are unexplained. Across this sample there are over a million clones, with 75% to 85% seen only once. 0.55% to 0.7% of the sample is held by the ten biggest clonotypes. Input material: memory CD4+ T cells from PBMCs. What this sample's cell subset or site label stands for: CD45RA-negative fraction. Receptors originate from a young man in good health. Some clones in this sample may be carry-over from other donors' samples.

For this clone: Other DNA sequences from this sample encode an identical CDR3 as well. J is TRBJ2-7 and V is TRBV7-2, with D perhaps TRBD1 (6 bases). The CDR3 runs 15 residues. V shed 1 base and J shed 0 bases, with 10 bases lying between them. CDR1 SGHTA and CDR2 FQGNSA come from the germline V gene. CDR3 bases: TGTGCCAGCAGCTTAGTACAGGGTAGCTCCTACGAGCAGTACTTC. This translates into CASSLVQGSSYEQYF.

This chain uses TRBV7-8 with TRBJ2-7; 7 nucleotides match TRBD2. J was trimmed by 3 bases and V by 2 bases; bases with no gene match: 1. The CDR3 runs to 13 residues. Germline CDR1 SGHVS, CDR2 FQNEAQ. The DNA for the CDR3 is TGTGCCAGCAGCTTATGGACTAGCTACGAGCAGTACTTC. Amino acid sequence: CASSLWTSYEQYF.

The gene calls are TRBV6-5 and TRBJ1-1; TRBD1 agrees at 8 bases. Germline-derived CDR1 and CDR2 are MNHEY and SVGAGI. This CDR3 region has 15 residues. V lost 0 bases, J lost 3 bases, and 3 bases stayed unmatched. The CDR3 DNA follows: TGTGCCAGCAGTTACTCGAACAGGGGGGACACTGAAGCTTTCTTT. Amino acids: CASSYSNRGDTEAFF.

About this clone: It is likely a read error: a sequence one base away is far more abundant. The V gene is TRBV7-9, the J gene TRBJ2-7, with TRBD1 identical over 8 bases. Germline V gene data show CDR1 as SEHNR and CDR2 as FQNEAQ (reference sequence). CDR3 size: 19 residues. CDR3 residues: CASSLAVRTGGLGSCEQYF. CDR3 bases: TGTGCCAGCAGCTTAGCGGTGAGAACAGGGGGACTGGGGTCCTGCGAGCAGTACTTC. Together with reference TRBV7-9 and TRBJ2-7, the CDR3 gives the full variable domain: DTGVSQNPRHKITKRGQNVTFRCDPISEHNRLYWYRQTLGQGPEFLTYFQNEAQLEKSRLLSDRFSAERPKGSFSTLEIQRTEQGDSAMYLCASSLAVRTGGLGSCEQYFGPGTRLTVT.

The sample holds a few counts of this clone. J is TRBJ2-1 and V is TRBV2, with TRBD1 identical over 7 bases. This CDR3 comprises 15 residues. The V gene's germline CDR1 is SNHLY and CDR2 FYNNEI. Trimming cost V 7 bases and J 3 bases; bases outside gene matches: 9. CDR3 in amino acids: CASTHGDSIYNEQFF. As DNA, the CDR3 is TGTGCCAGCACCCATGGGGACAGTATCTACAATGAGCAGTTCTTC.

Turning to this clone: Being one base from a much bigger clone, this may be a read error. The V call is TRBV7-2, the J call TRBJ2-5; D is ambiguous. The V end lost 5 bases, the J end lost 0 bases, and 7 bases lay between the germline ends. This CDR3 has 13 amino acids. Per the germline V gene, CDR1 is SGHTA and CDR2 is FQGNSA. DNA of the CDR3: TGTGCCAGCAGCCTACAAGACCAAGAGACCCAGTACTTC. Amino acid sequence: CASSLQDQETQYF.

V gene TRBV7-8 combines with J gene TRBJ1-1; D may be TRBD1 (5 bases). This CDR3 contains 15 residues. Trimming removed 6 bases at V and 5 bases at J, with 19 bases between. Per the germline V gene, CDR1 is SGHVS and CDR2 is FQNEAQ. The CDR3 region is CASSRSREKGTEAFF. The CDR3 region has the DNA TGTGCCAGCAGTCGCTCGCGAGAAAAGGGGACTGAAGCTTTCTTT.

J is TRBJ2-7 and V is TRBV27; no firm D call. Deletions cut 3 bases from V and 3 bases from J, with 12 bases between. The CDR3 totals 14 residues. Germline loops: CDR1 MNHEY, CDR2 SMNVEV (reference sequence). CDR3 amino acids: CASSLFPTSYEQYF. CDR3 nucleotide sequence: TGTGCCAGCAGTTTGTTCCCGACAAGCTACGAGCAGTACTTC.